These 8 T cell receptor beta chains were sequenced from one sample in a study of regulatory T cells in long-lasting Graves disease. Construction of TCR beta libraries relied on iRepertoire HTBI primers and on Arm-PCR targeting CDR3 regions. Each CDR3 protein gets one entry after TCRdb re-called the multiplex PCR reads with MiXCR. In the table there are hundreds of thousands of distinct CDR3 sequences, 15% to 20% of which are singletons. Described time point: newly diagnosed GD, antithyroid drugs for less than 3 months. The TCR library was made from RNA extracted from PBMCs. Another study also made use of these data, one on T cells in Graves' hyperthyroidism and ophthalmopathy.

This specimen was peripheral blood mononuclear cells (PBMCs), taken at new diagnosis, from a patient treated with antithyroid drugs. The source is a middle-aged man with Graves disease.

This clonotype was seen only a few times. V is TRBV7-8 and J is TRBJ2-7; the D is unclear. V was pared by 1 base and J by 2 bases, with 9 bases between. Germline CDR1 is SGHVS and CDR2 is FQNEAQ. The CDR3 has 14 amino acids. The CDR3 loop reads CASSLDLSPYEQYF. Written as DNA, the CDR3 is TGTGCCAGCAGCTTAGACCTATCCCCCTACGAGCAGTACTTC.

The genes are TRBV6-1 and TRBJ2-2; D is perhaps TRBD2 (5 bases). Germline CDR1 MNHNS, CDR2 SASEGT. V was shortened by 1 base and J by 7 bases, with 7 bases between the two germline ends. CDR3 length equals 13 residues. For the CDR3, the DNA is TGTGCCAGCAGTGAAGGAGGGAACGGGGAGCTGTTTTTT. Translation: CASSEGGNGELFF.

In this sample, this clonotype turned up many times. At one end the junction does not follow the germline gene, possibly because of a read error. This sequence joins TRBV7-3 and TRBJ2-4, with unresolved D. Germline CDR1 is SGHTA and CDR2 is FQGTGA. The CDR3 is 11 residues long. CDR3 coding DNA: TGTGCCAGCAGCTTAGCTCTGGGATCCCACTTC. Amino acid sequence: CASSLALGSHF.

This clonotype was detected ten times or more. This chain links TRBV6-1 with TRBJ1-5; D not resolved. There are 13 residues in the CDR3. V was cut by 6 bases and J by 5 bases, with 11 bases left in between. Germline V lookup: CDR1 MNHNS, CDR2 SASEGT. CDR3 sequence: CASSPTDYQPQHF. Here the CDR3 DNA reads TGTGCCAGCAGCCCGACGGATTATCAGCCCCAGCATTTT.

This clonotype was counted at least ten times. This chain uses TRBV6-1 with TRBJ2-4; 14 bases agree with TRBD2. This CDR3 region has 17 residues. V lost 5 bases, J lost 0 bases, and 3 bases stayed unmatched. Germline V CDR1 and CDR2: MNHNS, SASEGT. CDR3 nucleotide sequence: TGTGCCAGCAGTCGCGGACTAGCGGGGGGAGCCAAAAACATTCAGTACTTC. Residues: CASSRGLAGGAKNIQYF.

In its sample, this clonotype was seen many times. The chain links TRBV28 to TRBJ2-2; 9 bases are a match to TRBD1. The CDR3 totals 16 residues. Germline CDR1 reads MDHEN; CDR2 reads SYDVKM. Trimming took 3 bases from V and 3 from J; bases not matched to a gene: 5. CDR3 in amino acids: CASSFWTGADTGELFF. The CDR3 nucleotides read TGTGCCAGCAGTTTTTGGACAGGGGCGGACACCGGGGAGCTGTTTTTT.

This CDR3 reads CASSRPGQGRTDTQYF. CDR3 nucleotides: TGTGCCAGCAGTCGACCGGGACAGGGACGCACAGATACGCAGTATTTT. The V gene is TRBV27, the J gene TRBJ2-3, with 9 bases fitting TRBD1. The CDR3 runs to 16 residues. Germline V gives CDR1 MNHEY, CDR2 SMNVEV (reference sequence). V was pared by 5 bases and J by 1 base, with 7 bases of the junction left unmatched.

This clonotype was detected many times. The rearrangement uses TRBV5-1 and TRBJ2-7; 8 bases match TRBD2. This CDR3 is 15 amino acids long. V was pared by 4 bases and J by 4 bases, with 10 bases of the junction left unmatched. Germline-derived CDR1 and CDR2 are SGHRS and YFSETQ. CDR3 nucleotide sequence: TGCGCCAGCAGCACGGGTAGCGGGACTAAATACGAGCAGTACTTC. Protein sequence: CASSTGSGTKYEQYF.